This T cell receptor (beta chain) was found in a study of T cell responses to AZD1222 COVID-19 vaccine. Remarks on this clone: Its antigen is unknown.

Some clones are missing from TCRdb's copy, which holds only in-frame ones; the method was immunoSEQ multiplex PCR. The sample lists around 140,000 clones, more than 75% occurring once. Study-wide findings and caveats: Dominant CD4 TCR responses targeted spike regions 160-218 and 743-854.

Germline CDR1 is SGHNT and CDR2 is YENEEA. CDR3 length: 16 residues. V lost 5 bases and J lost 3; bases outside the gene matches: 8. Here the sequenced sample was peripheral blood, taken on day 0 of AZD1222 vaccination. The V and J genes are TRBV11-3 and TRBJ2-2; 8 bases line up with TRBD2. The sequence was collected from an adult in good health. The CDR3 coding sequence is TGTGCCAGCAGCCCTGCGGGAGGCTCGGACACCGGGGAGCTGTTTTTT. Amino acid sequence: CASSPAGGSDTGELFF. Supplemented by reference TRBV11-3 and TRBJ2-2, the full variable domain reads EAGVVQSPRYKIIEKKQPVAFWCNPISGHNTLYWYLQNLGQGPELLIRYENEEAVDDSQLPKDRFSAERLKGVDSTLKIQPAELGDSAVYLCASSPAGGSDTGELFFGEGSRLTVL.